These 21 T cell receptor beta chains were all obtained from the same sample, sequenced in a study of beta chain features in type 1 diabetes. Expressed TCRB transcripts got sequenced, as all isolated RNA was reverse transcribed. The repertoire was sequenced with immunoSEQ multiplex PCR; TCRdb's copy has only in-frame clones and lacks some. The sample holds some 330,000 clones, roughly 9.6% seen once. The sequencing sample was made of naive CD4+ T cells from blood. The receptors shown here come from a woman aged 25 to 39 in good health.

There are a few counts of this clone. The rearrangement links TRBV27 to TRBJ2-1; 9 bases line up with TRBD1. This CDR3 has 15 amino acids. Losses at the gene ends were 7 bases for V and 3 bases for J; bases not matched to a gene: 7. CDR1 is MNHEY and CDR2 is SMNVEV in the germline V gene (reference sequence). The CDR3 protein is CASNPGGQGYNEQFF. The DNA for the CDR3 is TGTGCCAGCAACCCGGGGGGACAGGGCTACAATGAGCAGTTCTTC.

Only a few counts were recorded for this clone. The chain combines TRBV18 with TRBJ2-3; 11 nucleotides match TRBD1. V trimming: 4 bases; J trimming: 4 bases; junction bases outside the gene matches: 4. Germline CDR1 and CDR2: KGHSH and LQKENI. The CDR3 contains 15 residues. The CDR3 is CASSRGTGGPDTQYF. CDR3 sequence (DNA): TGTGCCAGCTCACGCGGGACAGGGGGACCAGATACGCAGTATTTT.

This clone has a handful of counts. V gene TRBV28 combines with J gene TRBJ2-2; a possible D gene is TRBD1 (5 bases). CDR1 and CDR2 (germline): MDHEN, SYDVKM. Trimming shortened V by 6 bases and J by 4 bases, and 12 bases separated the two germline ends. The CDR3 is 14 residues long. The CDR3 protein is CASSTGQGTGELFF. CDR3 nucleotides: TGTGCCAGCAGCACCGGCCAGGGCACCGGGGAGCTGTTTTTT.

This clone was counted only a few times. The V gene is TRBV4-1, the J gene TRBJ2-1; TRBD2 aligns across 9 bases. CDR1 is MGHRA and CDR2 is YSYEKL in the germline V gene. This CDR3 has 15 residues. J lost 8 bases, V lost 1 base, and 6 bases had no gene match. CDR3 in DNA: TGCGCCAGCAGCCAAGCCAGCGGGAGGCGTGATGAGCAGTTCTTC. Translating it yields CASSQASGRRDEQFF.

The table lists this clone with a few counts. This chain links TRBV19 with TRBJ2-1, with 8 bases fitting TRBD2. CDR1 LNHDA and CDR2 SQIVND come from the germline V gene (reference sequence). CDR3 size: 14 residues. V gave up 2 bases and J gave up 10 bases; unmatched junction bases: 7. In DNA form, the CDR3 reads TGTGCCAGTAGTATACACCTAGCGGGTTACGAGCAGTTCTTC. This sequence encodes CASSIHLAGYEQFF.

Only a few counts were recorded for this clone. The chain couples TRBV18 to TRBJ2-4; 7 nucleotides agree with TRBD2. Losses at the gene ends were 3 bases for V and 4 bases for J; bases not matched to a gene: 6. This CDR3 is built from 15 residues. Germline loops: CDR1 KGHSH, CDR2 LQKENI. The CDR3 sequence: CASSPSSGPKNIQYF. Written as DNA, the CDR3 is TGTGCCAGCTCACCGTCTAGCGGCCCGAAAAACATTCAGTACTTC.

This clone was seen a few times. The genes are TRBV18 and TRBJ1-1; D is possibly TRBD1 (5 bases). This CDR3 contains 13 residues. The germline V gene encodes CDR1 KGHSH and CDR2 LQKENI. V gave up 3 bases and J gave up 2 bases, with 7 bases separating them. The CDR3 sequence is CASSPDINTEAFF. For the CDR3, the DNA is TGTGCCAGCTCACCGGACATAAACACTGAAGCTTTCTTT.

There are a few counts of this clone. The chain links TRBV25-1 to TRBJ2-1, with 13 bases identical to TRBD2. Germline CDR1 is MGHDK and CDR2 is SYGVNS. After removal of 6 bases from V and 7 bases from J, the junction contained 6 bases not matched to a gene. The CDR3 runs to 15 residues. CDR3 sequence: CASRKGLAGRNEQFF. The CDR3 DNA reads as TGTGCCAGCAGGAAGGGACTAGCGGGGAGGAATGAGCAGTTCTTC.

Of note for this clone: The germline gene is not matched at one end of the junction; a read error may be the cause. V gene TRBV6-5 combines with J gene TRBJ1-1, with 7 bases lining up with TRBD1. The CDR3 is 14 amino acids. Per germline, CDR1 MNHEY and CDR2 SVGAGI. CDR3 amino acids: CAISDDREGTEAFF. In DNA, the CDR3 is TGTGCCATCAGTGATGACAGGGAAGGCACTGAAGCTTTCTTT.

This clone was counted a few times. The gene calls are TRBV18 and TRBJ2-3; 11 nucleotides align to TRBD2. This CDR3 has 19 amino acids. The germline V gene encodes CDR1 KGHSH and CDR2 LQKENI. Unmatched junction bases numbered 10, after V lost 2 bases and J lost 0 bases. The CDR3 here is CASSPVLAGGSSSTDTQYF. CDR3 coding DNA: TGTGCCAGCTCACCAGTTCTAGCGGGAGGCTCCTCTAGCACAGATACGCAGTATTTT.

This chain uses TRBV6-5 with TRBJ2-1, with D hard to call. The germline gives CDR1 MNHEY, CDR2 SVGAGI. Trimming shortened V by 2 bases and J by 7 bases, and 9 bases separated the two germline ends. The CDR3 has 13 amino acids. In DNA form, the CDR3 reads TGTGCCAGCAGTTACACCCTGGAGAATGAGCAGTTCTTC. Encoded protein: CASSYTLENEQFF.

This chain's CDR3 is CASLSHGTRYNEQFF. DNA for the CDR3: TGTGCCAGCCTCTCACACGGGACACGCTACAATGAGCAGTTCTTC. J is TRBJ2-1 and V is TRBV28, with D possibly TRBD1 on 6 matching bases. CDR3 length equals 15 residues. The V end lost 8 bases, the J end lost 3 bases, and 17 bases lay between the germline ends. From germline, CDR1 is MDHEN and CDR2 SYDVKM.

V and J are TRBV7-9 and TRBJ2-3; D gene unclear. Germline V gives CDR1 SEHNR, CDR2 FQNEAQ (reference sequence). Trimming cost V 6 bases and J 3 bases, with 13 bases left between them. This CDR3 region has 14 residues. The CDR3 spells CASRAGSGTDTQYF. CDR3 nucleotide sequence: TGTGCCAGCAGGGCAGGCAGTGGTACAGATACGCAGTATTTT.

This clone was observed a handful of times. V usage is TRBV18 and J usage is TRBJ1-4; 8 nucleotides align to TRBD1. V dropped 3 bases and J dropped 2; count of bases not matched to a gene: 2. CDR1 and CDR2 (germline): KGHSH, LQKENI. This CDR3 is built from 15 residues. CDR3 sequence reads: CASSPYRGTNEKLFF. The CDR3 DNA sequence: TGTGCCAGCTCACCGTACAGGGGGACTAATGAAAAACTGTTTTTT.

This chain connects TRBV2 to TRBJ1-3; 7 bases are a match to TRBD1. The germline CDR1 and CDR2 sequences are SNHLY and FYNNEI. The CDR3 has 16 amino acids. V lost 6 bases to trimming and J lost 2 bases; unmatched junction nucleotides: 10. The CDR3 here is CASSRQGVETGNTIYF. CDR3 nucleotides: TGTGCCAGCAGCCGCCAGGGGGTAGAGACTGGAAACACCATATATTTT. Combining the CDR3 with reference TRBV2 and TRBJ1-3 gives the whole variable domain EPEVTQTPSHQVTQMGQEVILRCVPISNHLYFYWYRQILGQKVEFLVSFYNNEISEKSEIFDDQFSVERPDGSNFTLKIRSTKLEDSAMYFCASSRQGVETGNTIYFGEGSWLTVV.

The chain recombines TRBV7-2 with TRBJ2-7; TRBD2 matches 8 bases. Germline V CDR1 and CDR2: SGHTA, FQGNSA. The CDR3 is made up of 16 amino acids. The V and J ends lost 3 bases and 2 bases, in that order; junction bases with no gene match: 9. CDR3: CASSLPGETSAYEQYF. DNA of the CDR3: TGTGCCAGCAGCTTGCCAGGCGAGACTAGCGCCTACGAGCAGTACTTC.

This rearrangement joins TRBV27 to TRBJ2-2, with 10 bases identical to TRBD2. The CDR3 runs 15 residues. From germline, CDR1 is MNHEY and CDR2 SMNVEV (reference sequence). The J segment lost 4 bases and the V segment lost 5 bases, leaving 4 bases of the junction unmatched. The CDR3 region has the DNA TGTGCCAGCAGTAGGTCTAGCGGGAGCACCGGGGAGCTGTTTTTT. This encodes CASSRSSGSTGELFF.

The rearrangement uses TRBV6-4 and TRBJ2-3, with D unclear. The germline CDR1 and CDR2 sequences are MRHNA and SNTAGT. The CDR3 consists of 16 residues. V was pared by 5 bases and J by 0 bases, with 15 bases between. CDR3 DNA: TGTGCCAGCAGTAGAGGTGTAGCATCTAGCACAGATACGCAGTATTTT. It specifies CASSRGVASSTDTQYF.

V and J are TRBV28 and TRBJ2-1; D possibly corresponds to TRBD2 (5 bases). The germline CDR1 and CDR2 sequences are MDHEN and SYDVKM. Trimming took off 5 bases at V and 10 bases at J, with 12 bases between the two ends. The CDR3 runs 12 residues. The CDR3: CASSIRLSEQFF. The CDR3, as DNA: TGTGCCAGCAGTATAAGACTATCGGAGCAGTTCTTC.

This clone has only a few counts. The J gene is TRBJ1-5, the V gene TRBV5-1; 7 bases align to TRBD1. V trimming: 0 bases; J trimming: 6 bases; junction bases outside the gene matches: 6. This CDR3 has 15 residues. CDR1 and CDR2 from the germline V gene are SGHRS and YFSETQ. CDR3 DNA: TGCGCCAGCAGCTTGGACACAGGGGCGTTTCAGCCCCAGCATTTT. Its translation is CASSLDTGAFQPQHF.

This clone was seen only a few times. DNA for the CDR3: TGTGCCAGCAGCTTGTGGTCGGGAGGTACCTACGAGCAGTACTTC. Its translation: CASSLWSGGTYEQYF. The genes are TRBV5-4 and TRBJ2-7; 7 bases match TRBD2. In germline, CDR1 is SGHNT, CDR2 YYREEE (reference sequence). The CDR3 covers 15 residues. V lost 1 base and J lost 2; bases outside the gene matches: 6.